This is a list of T cell receptor beta chains from one sample in a study of blood T cell repertoires in COVID-19. Profiled with immunoSEQ multiplex PCR; TCRdb holds only in-frame clones, not every one. The sample carries some 190,000 clones, approximately 84% recorded once. The sequencing input was PBMCs or T cells enriched from blood (not recorded which). Receptors were obtained from a woman in her thirties who had recovered from COVID-19. Both conserved end residues are part of each CDR3. Each record gives: clone size, D gene, V gene, J gene, CDR3 DNA, CDR3 protein. The D gene is left open where the match is weak. Not every row has a clone size; where given, it reads once, few, many or a size class.

NA	TRBD1	TRBV6-5	TRBJ1-1	TGTGCCTCGAGGAAAAACAGGGGGAATACTGAAGCTTTCTTT	CASRKNRGNTEAFF
NA	TRBD2	TRBV7-8	TRBJ2-5	TGTGCCAGCAGCCATCGAAGGGGAGGGGAGACCCAGTACTTC	CASSHRRGGETQYF
NA	NA	TRBV5-1	TRBJ2-6	TGCGCCAGCAGCGGGAGCTCTGGGGCCAACGTCCTGACTTTC	CASSGSSGANVLTF
NA	NA	TRBV18	TRBJ1-5	TGTGCCAGCTCACCCAAGGGGGATGGCAATCAGCCCCAGCATTTT	CASSPKGDGNQPQHF
NA	TRBD1	TRBV4-1	TRBJ1-3	TGCGCCAGCAGCCAGCTACAGGGGACTGGAAACACCATATATTTT	CASSQLQGTGNTIYF
NA	TRBD1	TRBV5-1	TRBJ1-6	TGCGCCAGCAGCTTGACCCCTGGGACAGGGGGGAGTTCACCCCTCCACTTT	CASSLTPGTGGSSPLHF
NA	NA	TRBV3-1/TRBV3-2	TRBJ1-2	TGTGCCAGCAGCCAAGATGCAGGCCCCAGCTATGGCTACACCTTC	CASSQDAGPSYGYTF
many	NA	TRBV5-1	TRBJ1-6	TGCGCCAGCAGCGCAGGACAGCCGGGGTCACCCCTCCACTTT	CASSAGQPGSPLHF
NA	NA	TRBV6-2/TRBV6-3	TRBJ2-5	TGTGCCAGCAGTCGGACCGGGACTCCATACCAAGAGACCCAGTACTTC	CASSRTGTPYQETQYF
NA	NA	TRBV5-1	TRBJ2-7	TGCGCCAGCAGCTCGTCCGGGACATTATCCTACGAGCAGTACTTC	CASSSSGTLSYEQYF
once	TRBD1	TRBV11-1	TRBJ1-2	TGTGCCAGCAGCCCGGACAGGCAGACCGCCTATGGCTACACCTTC	CASSPDRQTAYGYTF
NA	NA	TRBV5-6	TRBJ2-5	TGTGCCAGCAGCTTATACAGATCACAAGAGACCCAGTACTTC	CASSLYRSQETQYF
NA	TRBD1	TRBV5-5	TRBJ1-2	TGTGCCAGCAGCTCCCGGGACAGCCAACACTATGGCTACACCTTC	CASSSRDSQHYGYTF
NA	TRBD2	TRBV27	TRBJ2-7	TGTGCCAGCAGTACCTATAGCGGGAGGGCCAACGAGCAGTACTTC	CASSTYSGRANEQYF
NA	NA	TRBV6-1	TRBJ2-1	TGTGCCAGCAGTGACGGGAACCATGAGCAGTTCTTC	CASSDGNHEQFF
once	NA	TRBV28	TRBJ2-3	TGTGCCAGCAGTCCCAGGGTTTCAGATACGCAGTATTTT	CASSPRVSDTQYF
NA	TRBD1	TRBV2	TRBJ1-2	TGTGCCAGCACCTTGGGACAGCACTATGGCTACACCTTC	CASTLGQHYGYTF
NA	TRBD1	TRBV29-1	TRBJ2-7	TGCAGCGCCAGGGGGTTCTACGAGCAGTACTTC	CSARGFYEQYF
NA	TRBD1	TRBV7-9	TRBJ2-3	TGTGCCAGCAGCGGCGGACAGGGGGCTTCAGATACGCAGTATTTT	CASSGGQGASDTQYF
NA	NA	TRBV6-2/TRBV6-3	TRBJ1-2	TGTGCCAGCAGTGCCCCCCGGGAAGGTAACTATGGCTACACCTTC	CASSAPREGNYGYTF